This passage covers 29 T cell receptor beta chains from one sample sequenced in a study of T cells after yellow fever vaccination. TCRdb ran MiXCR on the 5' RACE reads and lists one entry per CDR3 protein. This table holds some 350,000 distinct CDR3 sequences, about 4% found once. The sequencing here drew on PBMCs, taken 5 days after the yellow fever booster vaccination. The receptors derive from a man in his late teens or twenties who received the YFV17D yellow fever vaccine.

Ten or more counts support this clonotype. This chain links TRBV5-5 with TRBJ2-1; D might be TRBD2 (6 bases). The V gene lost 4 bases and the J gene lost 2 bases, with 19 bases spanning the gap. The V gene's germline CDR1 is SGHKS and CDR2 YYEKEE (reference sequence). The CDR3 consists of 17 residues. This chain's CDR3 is CASSLRNAGWTYNEQFF. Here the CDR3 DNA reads TGTGCCAGCAGCCTAAGGAATGCGGGGTGGACCTACAATGAGCAGTTCTTC. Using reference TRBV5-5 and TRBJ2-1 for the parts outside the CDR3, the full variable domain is DAGVTQSPTHLIKTRGQQVTLRCSPISGHKSVSWYQQVLGQGPQFIFQYYEKEERGRGNFPDRFSARQFPNYSSELNVNALLLGDSALYLCASSLRNAGWTYNEQFFGPGTRLTVL.

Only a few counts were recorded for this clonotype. The CDR3 spells CASSQDRGRNTEAFF. CDR3 nucleotide sequence: TGCGCCAGCAGCCAAGATAGGGGCAGGAACACTGAAGCTTTCTTT. This chain joins TRBV4-3 and TRBJ1-1; possible D gene TRBD1, 5 bases. Germline V gene sequence: CDR1 LGHNA, CDR2 YSLEER. This CDR3 region has 15 residues. V was pared by 0 bases and J by 1 base, with 9 bases between.

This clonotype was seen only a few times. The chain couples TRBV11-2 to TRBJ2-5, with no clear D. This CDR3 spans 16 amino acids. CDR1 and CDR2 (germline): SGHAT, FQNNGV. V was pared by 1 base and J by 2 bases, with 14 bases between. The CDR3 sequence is CASSLGRIHWQETQYF. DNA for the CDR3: TGTGCCAGCAGCTTAGGGCGAATACATTGGCAAGAGACCCAGTACTTC.

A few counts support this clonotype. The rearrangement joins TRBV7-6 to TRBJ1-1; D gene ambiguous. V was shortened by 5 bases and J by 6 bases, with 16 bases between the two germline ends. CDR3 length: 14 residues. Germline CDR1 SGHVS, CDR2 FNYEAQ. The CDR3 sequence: CASSPDGSLAEAFF. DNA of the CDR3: TGTGCCAGCAGCCCCGACGGGAGTCTGGCTGAAGCTTTCTTT.

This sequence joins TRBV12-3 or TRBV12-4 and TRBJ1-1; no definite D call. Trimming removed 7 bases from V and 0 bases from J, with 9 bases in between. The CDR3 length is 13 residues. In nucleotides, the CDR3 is TGTGCCAGCACCTGGGCCCTGAACACTGAAGCTTTCTTT. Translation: CASTWALNTEAFF.

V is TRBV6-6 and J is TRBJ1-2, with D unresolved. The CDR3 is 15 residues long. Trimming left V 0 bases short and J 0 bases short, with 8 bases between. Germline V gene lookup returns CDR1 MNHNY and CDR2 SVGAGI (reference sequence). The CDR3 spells CASSYSGSPNYGYTF. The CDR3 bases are TGTGCCAGCAGTTACTCGGGTTCCCCTAACTATGGCTACACCTTC.

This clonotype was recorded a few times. The CDR3 reads CASSGQLTDTQYF. For the CDR3, the DNA is TGTGCCAGCAGCGGCCAGCTCACAGATACGCAGTATTTT. The chain links TRBV12-3 or TRBV12-4 to TRBJ2-3, with D uncertain. This CDR3 contains 13 residues. V gave up 6 bases and J gave up 2 bases, with 9 bases separating them.

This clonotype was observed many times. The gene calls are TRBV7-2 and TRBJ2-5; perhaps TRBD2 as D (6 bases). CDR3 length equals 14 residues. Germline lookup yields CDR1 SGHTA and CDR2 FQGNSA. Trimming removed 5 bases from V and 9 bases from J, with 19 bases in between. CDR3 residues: CASSPQGRRVAQYF. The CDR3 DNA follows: TGTGCCAGCAGCCCACAAGGACGGAGGGTGGCCCAGTACTTC.

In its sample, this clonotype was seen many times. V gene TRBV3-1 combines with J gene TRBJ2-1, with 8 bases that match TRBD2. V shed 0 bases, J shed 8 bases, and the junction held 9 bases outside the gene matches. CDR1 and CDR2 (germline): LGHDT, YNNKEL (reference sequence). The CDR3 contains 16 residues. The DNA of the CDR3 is TGTGCCAGCAGCCAAGAATCACGGGGGGGTGACGATGAGCAGTTCTTC. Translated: CASSQESRGGDDEQFF.

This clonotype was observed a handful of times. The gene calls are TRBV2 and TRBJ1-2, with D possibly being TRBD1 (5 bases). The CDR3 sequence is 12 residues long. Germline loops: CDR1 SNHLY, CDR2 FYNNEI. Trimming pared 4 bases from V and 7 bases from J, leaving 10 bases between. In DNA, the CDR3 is TGTGCCAGCAGTGGGTCCGGGACTGGCTACACCTTC. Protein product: CASSGSGTGYTF.

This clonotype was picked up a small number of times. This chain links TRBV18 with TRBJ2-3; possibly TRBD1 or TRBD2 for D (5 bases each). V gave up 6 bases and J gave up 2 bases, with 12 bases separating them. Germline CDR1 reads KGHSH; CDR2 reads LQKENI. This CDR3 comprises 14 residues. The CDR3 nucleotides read TGTGCCAGCTCCCCGTGGGGGAACACAGATACGCAGTATTTT. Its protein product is CASSPWGNTDTQYF.

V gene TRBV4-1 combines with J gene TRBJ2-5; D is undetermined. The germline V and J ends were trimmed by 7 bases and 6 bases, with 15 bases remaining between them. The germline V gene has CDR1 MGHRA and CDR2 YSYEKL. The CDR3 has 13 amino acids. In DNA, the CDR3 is TGCGCCAGCACCCCGCTATTAGGGAAGACCCAGTACTTC. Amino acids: CASTPLLGKTQYF.

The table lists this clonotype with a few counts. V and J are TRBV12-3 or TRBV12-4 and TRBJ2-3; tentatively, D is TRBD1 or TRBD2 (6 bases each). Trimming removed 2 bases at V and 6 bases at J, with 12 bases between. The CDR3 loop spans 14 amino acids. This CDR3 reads CASSLFRGLDTQYF. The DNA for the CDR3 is TGTGCCAGCAGTTTATTCCGGGGGCTGGATACGCAGTATTTT.

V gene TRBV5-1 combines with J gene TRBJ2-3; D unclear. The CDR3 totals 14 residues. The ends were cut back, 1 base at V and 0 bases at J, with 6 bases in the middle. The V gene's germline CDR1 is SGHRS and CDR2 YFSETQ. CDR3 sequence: CASSLLISTDTQYF. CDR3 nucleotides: TGCGCCAGCAGCTTGCTCATTAGCACAGATACGCAGTATTTT.

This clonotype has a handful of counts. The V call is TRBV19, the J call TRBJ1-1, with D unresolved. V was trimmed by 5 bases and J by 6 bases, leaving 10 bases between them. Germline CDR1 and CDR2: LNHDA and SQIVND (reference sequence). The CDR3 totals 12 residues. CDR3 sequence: CASSYIGAEAFF. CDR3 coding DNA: TGTGCCAGTAGTTACATCGGCGCTGAAGCTTTCTTT.

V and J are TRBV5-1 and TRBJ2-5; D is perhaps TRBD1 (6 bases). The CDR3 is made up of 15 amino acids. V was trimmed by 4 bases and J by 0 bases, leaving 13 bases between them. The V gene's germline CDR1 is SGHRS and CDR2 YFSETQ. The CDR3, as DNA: TGCGCCAGCAGCCTTACAGGGATCGACCAAGAGACCCAGTACTTC. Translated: CASSLTGIDQETQYF. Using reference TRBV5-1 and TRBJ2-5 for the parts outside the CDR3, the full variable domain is KAGVTQTPRYLIKTRGQQVTLSCSPISGHRSVSWYQQTPGQGLQFLFEYFSETQRNKGNFPGRFSGRQFSNSRSEMNVSTLELGDSALYLCASSLTGIDQETQYFGPGTRLLVL.

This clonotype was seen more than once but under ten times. CDR3: CASSPQWTSGGPLSSYNEQFF. CDR3 nucleotides: TGTGCCAGCAGCCCACAATGGACTAGCGGGGGCCCCCTGAGCTCCTACAATGAGCAGTTCTTC. This chain uses TRBV7-2 with TRBJ2-1; 13 bases align to TRBD2. The CDR3 loop spans 21 amino acids. V dropped 5 bases and J dropped 0; count of bases not matched to a gene: 16. From germline, CDR1 is SGHTA and CDR2 FQGNSA.

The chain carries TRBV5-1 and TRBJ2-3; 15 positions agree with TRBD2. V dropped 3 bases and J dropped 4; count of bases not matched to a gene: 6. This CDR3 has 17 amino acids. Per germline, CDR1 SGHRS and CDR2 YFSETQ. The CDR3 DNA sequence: TGCGCCAGCAGCTCAGGACTAGCGGGGGGGCCGGCAGATACGCAGTATTTT. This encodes CASSSGLAGGPADTQYF.

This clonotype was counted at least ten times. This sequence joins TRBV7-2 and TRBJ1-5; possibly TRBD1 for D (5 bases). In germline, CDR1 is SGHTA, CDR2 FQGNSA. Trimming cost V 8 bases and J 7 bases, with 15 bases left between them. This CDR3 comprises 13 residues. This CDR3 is CASSSGIEQPQHF. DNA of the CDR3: TGTGCCAGCTCGTCAGGGATAGAGCAGCCCCAGCATTTT.

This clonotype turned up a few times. The CDR3 region has the DNA TGTGCCAGCACCGACCTTTGGGCGGAGACCCAGTACTTC. This gives the protein CASTDLWAETQYF. This chain joins TRBV7-9 and TRBJ2-5; D is unclear. CDR1 and CDR2 from the germline V gene are SEHNR and FQNEAQ (reference sequence). CDR3 size: 13 residues. V lost 7 bases and J lost 5, with 14 bases in between.

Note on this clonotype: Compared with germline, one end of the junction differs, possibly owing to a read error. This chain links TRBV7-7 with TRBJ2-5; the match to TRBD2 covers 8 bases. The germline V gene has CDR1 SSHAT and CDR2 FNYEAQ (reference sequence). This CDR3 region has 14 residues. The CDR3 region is CASSSGLVGETQYF. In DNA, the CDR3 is TGTGCTAGCAGCTCGGGACTAGTAGGAGAGACCCAGTACTTC. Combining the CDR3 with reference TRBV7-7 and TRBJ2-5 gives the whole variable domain GAGVSQSPRYKVTKRGQDVTLRCDPISSHATLYWYQQALGQGPEFLTYFNYEAQPDKSGLPSDRFSAERPEGSISTLTIQRTEQRDSAMYRCASSSGLVGETQYFGPGTRLLVL.

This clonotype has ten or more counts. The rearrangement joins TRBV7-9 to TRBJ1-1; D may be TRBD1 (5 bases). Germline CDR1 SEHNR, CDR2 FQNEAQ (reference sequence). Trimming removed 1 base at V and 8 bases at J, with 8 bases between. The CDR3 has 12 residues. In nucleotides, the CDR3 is TGTGCCAGCAGCTTAGAAAACAGGGAAGCTTTCTTT. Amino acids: CASSLENREAFF. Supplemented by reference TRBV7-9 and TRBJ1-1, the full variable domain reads DTGVSQNPRHKITKRGQNVTFRCDPISEHNRLYWYRQTLGQGPEFLTYFQNEAQLEKSRLLSDRFSAERPKGSFSTLEIQRTEQGDSAMYLCASSLENREAFFGQGTRLTVV.

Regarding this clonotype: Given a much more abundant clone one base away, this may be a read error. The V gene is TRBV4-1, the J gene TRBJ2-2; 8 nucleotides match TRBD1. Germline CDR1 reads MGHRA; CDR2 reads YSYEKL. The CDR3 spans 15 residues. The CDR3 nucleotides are TGCGCCAGCAGCCAGGACAGGGTTCTGGTCGGGGAGCTGATTTTT. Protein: CASSQDRVLVGELIF.

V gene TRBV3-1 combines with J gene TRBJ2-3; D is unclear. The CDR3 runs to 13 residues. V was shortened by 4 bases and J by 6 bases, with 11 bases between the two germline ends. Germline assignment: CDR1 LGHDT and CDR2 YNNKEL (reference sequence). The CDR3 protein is CASSLDFADTQYF. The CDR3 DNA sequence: TGTGCCAGCAGCCTAGACTTCGCCGATACGCAGTATTTT.

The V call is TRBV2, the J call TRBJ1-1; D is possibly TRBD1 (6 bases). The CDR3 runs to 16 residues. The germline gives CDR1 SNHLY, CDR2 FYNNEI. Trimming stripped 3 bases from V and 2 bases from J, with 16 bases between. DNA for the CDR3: TGTGCCAGCAGTGATGAACCCGGGACACATAACACTGAAGCTTTCTTT. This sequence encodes CASSDEPGTHNTEAFF. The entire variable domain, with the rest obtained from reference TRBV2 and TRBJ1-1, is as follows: EPEVTQTPSHQVTQMGQEVILRCVPISNHLYFYWYRQILGQKVEFLVSFYNNEISEKSEIFDDQFSVERPDGSNFTLKIRSTKLEDSAMYFCASSDEPGTHNTEAFFGQGTRLTVV.

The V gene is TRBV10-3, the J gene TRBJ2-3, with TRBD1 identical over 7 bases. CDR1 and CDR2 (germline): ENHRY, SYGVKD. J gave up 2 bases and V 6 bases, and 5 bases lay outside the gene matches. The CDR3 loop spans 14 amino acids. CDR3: CAIRSGTDTDTQYF. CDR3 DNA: TGTGCCATCAGATCCGGGACAGACACAGATACGCAGTATTTT.

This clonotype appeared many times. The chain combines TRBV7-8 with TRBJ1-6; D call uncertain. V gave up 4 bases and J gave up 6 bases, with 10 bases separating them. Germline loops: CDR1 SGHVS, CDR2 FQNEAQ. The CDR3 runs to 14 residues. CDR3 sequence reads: CASSSRPFNSPLHF. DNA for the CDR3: TGTGCCAGCAGCTCGCGACCTTTTAATTCACCCCTCCACTTT.

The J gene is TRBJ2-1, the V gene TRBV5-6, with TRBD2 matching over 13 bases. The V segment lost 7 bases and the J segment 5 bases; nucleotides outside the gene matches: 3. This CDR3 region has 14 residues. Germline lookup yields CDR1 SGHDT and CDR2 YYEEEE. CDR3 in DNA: TGTGCCAGCCTAGGACTAGCGGGGGACAATGAGCAGTTCTTC. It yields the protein CASLGLAGDNEQFF.

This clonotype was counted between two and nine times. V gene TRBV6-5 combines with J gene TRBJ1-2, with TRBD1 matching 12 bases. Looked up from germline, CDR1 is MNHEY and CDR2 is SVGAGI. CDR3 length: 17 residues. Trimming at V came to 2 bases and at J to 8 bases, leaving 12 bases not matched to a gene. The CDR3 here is CASSYRKTGQGAEGYTF. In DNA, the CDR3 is TGTGCCAGCAGTTACCGCAAAACGGGACAGGGGGCGGAAGGCTACACCTTC.